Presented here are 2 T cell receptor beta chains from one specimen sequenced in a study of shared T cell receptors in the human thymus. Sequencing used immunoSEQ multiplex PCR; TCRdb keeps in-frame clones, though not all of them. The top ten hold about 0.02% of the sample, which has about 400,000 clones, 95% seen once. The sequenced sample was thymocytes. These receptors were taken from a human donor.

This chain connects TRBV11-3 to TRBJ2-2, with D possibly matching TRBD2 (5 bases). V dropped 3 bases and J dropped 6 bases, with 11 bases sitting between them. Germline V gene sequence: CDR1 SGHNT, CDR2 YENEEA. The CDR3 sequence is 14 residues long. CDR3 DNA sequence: TGTGCCAGCAGCTTCCGGGATTGGGCCGGGGAGCTGTTTTTT. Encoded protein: CASSFRDWAGELFF.

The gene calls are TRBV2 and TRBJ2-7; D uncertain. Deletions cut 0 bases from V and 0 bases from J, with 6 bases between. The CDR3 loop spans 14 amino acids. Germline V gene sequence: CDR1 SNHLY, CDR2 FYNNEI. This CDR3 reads CASSEAEPSYEQYF. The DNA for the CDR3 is TGTGCCAGCAGTGAAGCCGAACCCTCCTACGAGCAGTACTTC.